Shown below are 7 T cell receptor beta chains from a single sample sequenced in a study of T cell responses to AZD1222 COVID-19 vaccine. Clones were read by immunoSEQ multiplex PCR, and TCRdb kept only the in-frame ones, dropping some. Among some 150,000 clones listed, over 70% were seen once. Sequencing was performed on peripheral blood, taken 28 days after the second AZD1222 dose. These receptors originate from an adult who received the AZD1222 COVID-19 vaccine.

This chain uses TRBV5-1 with TRBJ1-4; tentatively, D is TRBD1 (6 bases). CDR1 is SGHRS, CDR2 YFSETQ, per germline. V dropped 4 bases and J dropped 4 bases, with 14 bases sitting between them. The CDR3 covers 15 residues. The CDR3 DNA reads TGCGCCAGCAGCCGAACGGGGGGGCATAATGAAAAACTGTTTTTT. Its translation: CASSRTGGHNEKLFF.

The rearrangement joins TRBV13 to TRBJ2-2, with D possibly TRBD1 on 5 matching bases. The V and J ends lost 5 bases and 6 bases respectively, with 10 bases between them. The length of the CDR3 is 13 residues. Germline V gene data show CDR1 as PRHDT and CDR2 as FYEKMQ (reference sequence). The CDR3 here is CASSHRQPGELFF. The CDR3 region has the DNA TGTGCCAGCAGCCATCGACAGCCCGGGGAGCTGTTTTTT.

The chain combines TRBV5-4 with TRBJ2-3; 8 bases align to TRBD2. From germline, CDR1 is SGHNT and CDR2 YYREEE (reference sequence). There are 15 residues in the CDR3. With V trimmed by 1 base and J by 3 bases, 4 bases remained unmatched. The CDR3 DNA follows: TGTGCCAGCAGCTTGAGTAGCGGGATAACAGATACGCAGTATTTT. Protein: CASSLSSGITDTQYF.

This sequence joins TRBV5-1 and TRBJ1-5; weak D call: TRBD1 (6 bases). The CDR3 loop spans 14 amino acids. CDR1 and CDR2 (germline): SGHRS, YFSETQ. Trimming left V 2 bases short and J 2 bases short, with 8 bases between. The CDR3 DNA sequence: TGCGCCAGCAGCTTACAGGGAGGCAATCAGCCCCAGCATTTT. It specifies CASSLQGGNQPQHF.

The chain links TRBV4-2 to TRBJ2-5; tentative D call: TRBD2 (7 bases). Germline V gives CDR1 LGHNA, CDR2 YNFKEQ. The CDR3 is made up of 16 amino acids. V was clipped by 2 bases and J by 5 bases, with 18 bases between them. The CDR3 region has the DNA TGTGCCAGCAGCCAATTTCCTGCGGGGGCCGGTGAGACCCAGTACTTC. It specifies CASSQFPAGAGETQYF.

Here the CDR3 reads CASSPTGTDGNTIYF. The CDR3 coding sequence is TGTGCCAGCTCACCTACCGGGACCGACGGAAACACCATATATTTT. The chain has TRBV18 and TRBJ1-3; D possibly corresponds to TRBD1 (5 bases). The germline V and J ends were trimmed by 3 bases and 4 bases, with 13 bases remaining between them. The CDR3 contains 15 residues. Germline lookup yields CDR1 KGHSH and CDR2 LQKENI.

This clone has just one count. J is TRBJ2-3 and V is TRBV5-4, with a weak D call TRBD2 (6 bases). The germline V gene encodes CDR1 SGHNT and CDR2 YYREEE (reference sequence). Deletions cut 0 bases from V and 0 bases from J, with 11 bases between. This CDR3 comprises 16 residues. The CDR3 spells CASSLAEGRSTDTQYF. CDR3 in DNA: TGTGCCAGCAGCTTGGCGGAGGGCCGAAGCACAGATACGCAGTATTTT.